This T cell receptor beta chain stems from a study of regulatory T cells in long-lasting Graves disease. This clonotype has only a few counts. Its antigen remains unidentified. Investigators prepared the TCR beta libraries by applying iRepertoire HTBI primers and Arm-PCR of CDR3 regions. Original handling: Identification across samples found more than 55 TRBV and 15 or so TRBJ segments. From the multiplex PCR reads, TCRdb called clonotypes with MiXCR, one entry per CDR3 protein. The V and J calls and clone size come from TCRdb's table, not from the authors' own analysis. Of around 400,000 distinct CDR3 sequences in the sample, roughly 25% are singletons; the top ten hold approximately 28%. Sample time point: persistent/refractory GD, antithyroid drugs over 5 years with positive TRAb. The TCR library was made from RNA extracted from PBMCs. Guidelines of the American Thyroid Association were used to diagnose Graves' disease.

Germline loops: CDR1 MNHEY, CDR2 SMNVEV (reference sequence). The CDR3 consists of 13 residues. V was clipped by 5 bases and J by 0 bases, with 7 bases between them. Study results and limitations: Persistent disease favored TRBV28, TRBJ1-2 and TRBJ2-5.

The receptor comes from a woman in her 40s with Graves disease. V is TRBV27 and J is TRBJ1-2; the D is unclear. The sequencing used peripheral blood mononuclear cells (PBMCs), collected when the disease was refractory, from a patient treated with antithyroid drugs. CDR3 amino acids: CASSNGPNYGYTF. The CDR3 DNA reads as TGTGCCAGCAGTAATGGGCCTAACTATGGCTACACCTTC.